These 27 T cell receptor beta chains share one sample of origin, sequenced in a study of blood T cell repertoires in COVID-19 (dated by TCRdb to 2018 to 2021). Library preparation used the immunoSEQ multiplex PCR assay. The clones in this table, taken by TCRdb from immuneACCESS, are in-frame only. Not every clone is retained; where verified, under half of the shortfall comes from an unresolved V gene, and the cause of the rest is unknown. Within this sample are a few hundred thousand clones, with about 89% of them counted one time only. About 9.5% of the sample rests with the top ten. Input material: PBMCs or T cells enriched from blood (not recorded which). These receptors were obtained from a woman between 35 and 50 years old who had recovered from COVID-19.

The chain carries TRBV4-3 and TRBJ2-1, with 7 nucleotides matching TRBD2. The trim removed 0 bases at V and 8 bases at J, leaving 10 bases unmatched. The CDR3 totals 16 residues. Germline V gene sequence: CDR1 LGHNA, CDR2 YSLEER. The DNA for the CDR3 is TGCGCCAGCAGCCAAGACGCCGGGACTATAGGACATGAGCAGTTCTTC. As protein: CASSQDAGTIGHEQFF.

The genes are TRBV19 and TRBJ2-7; 7 bases match TRBD1. The CDR3 is made up of 13 amino acids. V dropped 8 bases and J dropped 4; count of bases not matched to a gene: 8. Germline-derived CDR1 and CDR2 are LNHDA and SQIVND (reference sequence). As DNA, the CDR3 is TGTGCCAGTGGCCGGGACAGAAATTACGAGCAGTACTTC. Protein: CASGRDRNYEQYF.

V usage is TRBV2 and J usage is TRBJ2-4; 9 positions match TRBD1. J gave up 1 base and V 9 bases, and 1 base lay outside the gene matches. CDR3 length equals 13 residues. The germline V gene encodes CDR1 SNHLY and CDR2 FYNNEI. CDR3 sequence (DNA): TGTGCCAGTGGACAGGGGGCCAAAAACATTCAGTACTTC. The encoded protein is CASGQGAKNIQYF.

This clone appeared once. The J gene is TRBJ2-7, the V gene TRBV6-5, with D maybe TRBD1 (6 bases). Looked up from germline, CDR1 is MNHEY and CDR2 is SVGAGI. CDR3 size: 13 residues. Trimming pared 5 bases from V and 6 bases from J, leaving 14 bases between. The CDR3 loop is CASSQSTRGEQYF. CDR3 DNA sequence: TGTGCCAGCAGTCAATCGACCAGGGGCGAGCAGTACTTC.

This clone has a single count. The rearrangement uses TRBV28 and TRBJ1-3; 7 bases map to TRBD1. CDR1 is MDHEN, CDR2 SYDVKM, per germline. V dropped 3 bases and J dropped 0; count of bases not matched to a gene: 8. CDR3 length: 17 residues. This CDR3 reads CASSFRQGDLSGNTIYF. In nucleotides, the CDR3 is TGTGCCAGCAGTTTTCGGCAGGGGGACCTCTCTGGAAACACCATATATTTT.

The chain joins TRBV12-3 or TRBV12-4 to TRBJ1-2; D call uncertain. The CDR3 is made up of 11 amino acids. The V end lost 3 bases, the J end lost 6 bases, and 5 bases lay between the germline ends. The CDR3 here is CASSLGDGYTF. The CDR3 DNA reads as TGTGCCAGCAGTTTGGGCGATGGCTACACCTTC.

The V gene is TRBV6-2 or TRBV6-3, the J gene TRBJ1-5; tentatively, D is TRBD1 (6 bases). V lost 0 bases, J lost 2 bases, and 20 bases lay in between. Germline CDR1 and CDR2: MNHEY and SVGEGT. This CDR3 has 19 residues. The CDR3 spells CASSYSSTGHLWGNQPQHF. The DNA for the CDR3 is TGTGCCAGCAGTTACTCCTCGACAGGTCATCTATGGGGCAATCAGCCCCAGCATTTT.

The chain employs TRBV2 and TRBJ2-7; D perhaps matches TRBD1 (6 bases). Looked up from germline, CDR1 is SNHLY and CDR2 is FYNNEI. The CDR3 is 15 amino acids. V lost 6 bases and J 0 bases, leaving 15 bases between the germline ends. In DNA form, the CDR3 reads TGTGCCAGCAGAAAGACAGGTGAAAGCTCCTACGAGCAGTACTTC. This translates into CASRKTGESSYEQYF.

The V gene is TRBV28, the J gene TRBJ1-1, with a tentative D call TRBD1 (5 bases). CDR1 is MDHEN and CDR2 is SYDVKM in the germline V gene. CDR3 length: 11 residues. Trimming removed 8 bases from V and 8 bases from J, with 12 bases in between. In nucleotides, the CDR3 is TGTGCCAGCGCGTCACAGGCCGAAGCTTTCTTT. It yields the protein CASASQAEAFF.

This chain joins TRBV7-9 and TRBJ1-3, with 8 bases lining up with TRBD1. V lost 5 bases and J lost 0; bases outside the gene matches: 6. From germline, CDR1 is SEHNR and CDR2 FQNEAQ (reference sequence). The CDR3 is 16 amino acids. The CDR3 DNA is TGTGCCAGCAGCCCCCCGGGACAGGTCTCTGGAAACACCATATATTTT. It is translated as CASSPPGQVSGNTIYF.

The V call is TRBV19, the J call TRBJ2-5; TRBD2 matches at 14 bases. Germline trimming cut 5 bases from V and 2 bases from J; bases unmatched to any gene: 7. Germline V gene sequence: CDR1 LNHDA, CDR2 SQIVND (reference sequence). This CDR3 has 17 residues. The DNA for the CDR3 is TGTGCCAGTAGTTCCGGACTAGCGGGAGGTCGGCAAGAGACCCAGTACTTC. Amino acid sequence: CASSSGLAGGRQETQYF.

V is TRBV7-2 and J is TRBJ1-2, with D possibly being TRBD1 (6 bases). Trimming pared 1 base from V and 7 bases from J, leaving 19 bases between. The CDR3 runs 16 residues. Germline V CDR1 and CDR2: SGHTA, FQGNSA. The CDR3: CASSLEIGQGPVGYTF. In DNA, the CDR3 is TGTGCCAGCAGCTTAGAAATAGGGCAGGGGCCGGTTGGCTACACCTTC.

The chain links TRBV24-1 to TRBJ2-1, with D perhaps TRBD2 (5 bases). Germline loops: CDR1 KGHDR, CDR2 SFDVKD. The V end lost 4 bases, the J end lost 2 bases, and 17 bases lay between the germline ends. This CDR3 has 17 amino acids. CDR3 nucleotide sequence: TGTGCCACCAGTGACGGACCGGGATCAGACCCCTACAATGAGCAGTTCTTC. This gives the protein CATSDGPGSDPYNEQFF.

The rearrangement joins TRBV7-2 to TRBJ1-4; tentative D call: TRBD1 (5 bases). The germline CDR1 and CDR2 sequences are SGHTA and FQGNSA. The CDR3 consists of 17 residues. V was shortened by 2 bases and J by 4 bases, with 17 bases between the two germline ends. The CDR3 spells CASSLRSGGAVNEKLFF. Here the CDR3 DNA reads TGTGCCAGCAGCTTAAGGTCGGGAGGGGCCGTTAATGAAAAACTGTTTTTT.

The rearrangement joins TRBV29-1 to TRBJ2-7, with D possibly TRBD2 on 5 matching bases. The length of the CDR3 is 11 residues. Germline assignment: CDR1 SQVTM and CDR2 ANQGSEA. V was shortened by 6 bases and J by 6 bases, with 12 bases between the two germline ends. CDR3 nucleotide sequence: TGCAGCGTCTTCCTAGCTGCCGAGCAGTACTTC. It translates to CSVFLAAEQYF.

J is TRBJ1-2 and V is TRBV7-2; 10 bases are shared with TRBD1. V was clipped by 1 base and J by 3 bases; unmatched bases: 5. This CDR3 is built from 16 residues. The germline V gene has CDR1 SGHTA and CDR2 FQGNSA. DNA of the CDR3: TGTGCCAGCAGCTTAGGGGGACAGGGGACAGACTATGGCTACACCTTC. It encodes CASSLGGQGTDYGYTF.

The rearrangement uses TRBV27 and TRBJ2-3, with a weak D call TRBD2 (6 bases). Trimming took 5 bases from V and 2 from J, leaving 26 bases between them. The CDR3 has 19 amino acids. In germline, CDR1 is MNHEY, CDR2 SMNVEV (reference sequence). CDR3 in amino acids: CASSPLVPSRRGITDTQYF. The CDR3 coding sequence is TGTGCCAGCAGTCCCCTTGTTCCATCTCGGAGGGGCATCACAGATACGCAGTATTTT.

The chain combines TRBV10-3 with TRBJ2-5; no firm D call. The CDR3 is 12 residues long. Per germline, CDR1 ENHRY and CDR2 SYGVKD. V gave up 0 bases and J gave up 5 bases, with 4 bases separating them. CDR3 DNA: TGTGCCATCAGTGAGTCAGCCGAGACCCAGTACTTC. It translates to CAISESAETQYF.

V is TRBV11-2 and J is TRBJ1-2; unclear D gene. The CDR3 length is 13 residues. Per the germline V gene, CDR1 is SGHAT and CDR2 is FQNNGV. Trimming shortened V by 5 bases and J by 0 bases, and 7 bases separated the two germline ends. As DNA, the CDR3 is TGTGCCAGCAGCATTAGTTCTAACTATGGCTACACCTTC. Its protein is CASSISSNYGYTF.

This chain joins TRBV11-3 and TRBJ2-7; 8 bases line up with TRBD2. The trim removed 1 base at V and 1 base at J, leaving 3 bases unmatched. CDR1 is SGHNT and CDR2 is YENEEA in the germline V gene. The CDR3 covers 15 residues. The CDR3 protein is CASSLVTSDSYEQYF. For the CDR3, the DNA is TGTGCCAGCAGCTTAGTGACTAGCGATTCCTACGAGCAGTACTTC.

This sequence joins TRBV5-5 and TRBJ2-3; 11 nucleotides align to TRBD2. The length of the CDR3 is 19 residues. Germline loops: CDR1 SGHKS, CDR2 YYEKEE (reference sequence). With 0 bases clipped from V and 0 bases from J, the junction kept 9 bases outside the gene matches. CDR3: CASSLGLAGPRSSTDTQYF. CDR3 nucleotides: TGTGCCAGCAGCTTGGGACTAGCGGGGCCACGCTCTAGCACAGATACGCAGTATTTT.

The chain links TRBV12-5 to TRBJ2-7; D not certain. This CDR3 contains 12 residues. CDR1 LGHNT and CDR2 FRNRAP come from the germline V gene. V lost 6 bases, J lost 1 base, and 7 bases lay in between. CDR3 amino acids: CASGPSSYEQYF. CDR3 DNA: TGTGCTAGTGGCCCCTCTTCCTACGAGCAGTACTTC.

The V gene is TRBV24-1, the J gene TRBJ2-7; TRBD1 aligns across 7 bases. CDR1 KGHDR and CDR2 SFDVKD come from the germline V gene. Trimming took 4 bases from V and 2 from J; bases not matched to a gene: 4. The CDR3 totals 14 residues. The CDR3 DNA reads TGTGCCACCAGTGACACAGGGGCTACCTACGAGCAGTACTTC. Amino acids: CATSDTGATYEQYF.

Only a few counts were recorded for this clone. The chain uses TRBV28 and TRBJ1-5, with D maybe TRBD1 (5 bases). This CDR3 is built from 14 residues. The germline V and J ends were trimmed by 7 bases and 11 bases, with 21 bases remaining between them. Per germline, CDR1 MDHEN and CDR2 SYDVKM. CDR3 residues: CASTPGRSVGAQHF. The CDR3 bases are TGTGCCAGCACCCCTGGGCGGAGCGTAGGGGCCCAGCATTTT.

The chain employs TRBV19 and TRBJ2-5; D might be TRBD1 (6 bases). V lost 1 base and J 2 bases, leaving 11 bases between the germline ends. This CDR3 is built from 15 residues. Germline values: CDR1 LNHDA, CDR2 SQIVND (reference sequence). The CDR3 region has the DNA TGTGCCAGTAGTATAGCCACAGGGCCGCAAGAGACCCAGTACTTC. This encodes CASSIATGPQETQYF.

The chain links TRBV2 to TRBJ2-7; TRBD2 is a possible D gene (6 bases). In germline, CDR1 is SNHLY, CDR2 FYNNEI. With 5 bases removed from V and 2 bases from J, the gap between germline ends came to 13 bases. The length of the CDR3 is 14 residues. DNA for the CDR3: TGTGCCAGCAGTTTCGCGGGACCTCCCTACGAGCAGTACTTC. Translation gives CASSFAGPPYEQYF.

This chain connects TRBV5-1 to TRBJ2-7, with 8 bases aligning to TRBD1. Germline V gene data show CDR1 as SGHRS and CDR2 as YFSETQ. With V trimmed by 4 bases and J by 2 bases, 2 bases remained unmatched. The CDR3 covers 13 residues. The DNA for the CDR3 is TGCGCCAGCAGCGAACAGGGGGCCTACGAGCAGTACTTC. The encoded protein is CASSEQGAYEQYF.